This T cell receptor (beta chain) was retrieved from a study of cytomegalovirus exposure and HLA in healthy donors. Primers for the PCR totalled 60 Vbeta and 13 Jbeta. Measured with immunoSEQ multiplex PCR; TCRdb has only the in-frame clones, and not every one. This sample's table has about 150,000 clones. CDR3 length: 17 amino acids. Losses at the gene ends were 3 bases for V and 1 base for J; bases not matched to a gene: 4. Germline assignment: CDR1 SGHKS and CDR2 YYEKEE (reference sequence). On this clone: Its antigen is not identified.

Study-level points and caveats: CMV antigen specificity of three CMV-associated chains was confirmed in vitro. A later analysis by the authors found several of the most significant clusters apparently linked to common viral pathogens. TCR beta chains numbering 164 were designated cytomegalovirus-associated.

This sequence joins TRBV5-5 and TRBJ2-2; TRBD2 agrees at 12 bases. Input material: PBMCs. The receptor was isolated from a woman between 50 and 59 years old in good health and CMV-seronegative. The DNA of the CDR3 is TGTGCCAGCAGCTGGACTAGCGGGAATTTGAACACCGGGGAGCTGTTTTTT. Its translation is CASSWTSGNLNTGELFF.